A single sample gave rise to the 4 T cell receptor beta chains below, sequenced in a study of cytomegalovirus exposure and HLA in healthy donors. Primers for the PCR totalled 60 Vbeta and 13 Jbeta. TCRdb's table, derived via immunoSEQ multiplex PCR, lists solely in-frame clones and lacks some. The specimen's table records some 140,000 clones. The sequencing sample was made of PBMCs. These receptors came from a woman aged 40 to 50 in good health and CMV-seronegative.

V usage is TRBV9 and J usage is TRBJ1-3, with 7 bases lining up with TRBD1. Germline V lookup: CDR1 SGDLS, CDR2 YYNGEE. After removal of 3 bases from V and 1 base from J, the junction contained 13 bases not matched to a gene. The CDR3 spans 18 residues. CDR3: CASSASPLQGGSGNTIYF. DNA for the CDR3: TGTGCCAGCAGCGCTTCTCCACTCCAGGGGGGTTCTGGAAACACCATATATTTT.

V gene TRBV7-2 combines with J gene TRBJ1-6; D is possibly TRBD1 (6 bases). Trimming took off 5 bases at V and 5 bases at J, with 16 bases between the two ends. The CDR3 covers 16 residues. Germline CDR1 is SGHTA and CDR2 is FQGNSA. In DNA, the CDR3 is TGTGCCAGCAGCCCGTTTGGACAGACTGATAATTCACCCCTCCACTTT. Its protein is CASSPFGQTDNSPLHF.

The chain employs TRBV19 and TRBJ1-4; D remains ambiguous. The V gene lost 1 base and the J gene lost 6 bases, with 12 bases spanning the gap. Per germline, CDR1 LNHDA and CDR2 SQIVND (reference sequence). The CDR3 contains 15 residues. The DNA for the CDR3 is TGTGCCAGTAGTATAGTCGGGGAAGGCGATGAAAAACTGTTTTTT. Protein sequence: CASSIVGEGDEKLFF.

DNA of the CDR3: TGTGCCAGCAGCTTAGGGACAGAAGGGGAAGAGACCCAGTACTTC. Translating it yields CASSLGTEGEETQYF. The V and J genes are TRBV11-3 and TRBJ2-5, with D possibly TRBD1 on 6 matching bases. Trimming shortened V by 1 base and J by 3 bases, and 12 bases separated the two germline ends. The V gene's germline CDR1 is SGHNT and CDR2 YENEEA. This CDR3 region has 15 residues.